Listed below are T cell receptor beta chains from one sample, sequenced in a study of T cell responses to AZD1222 COVID-19 vaccine. Measured with immunoSEQ multiplex PCR; TCRdb has only the in-frame clones, and not every one. The sample shows roughly 140,000 clones, 87% of them seen only once. Specimen: peripheral blood, collected 28 days after the second AZD1222 dose. The receptors were sampled from an adult who received the AZD1222 COVID-19 vaccine. Both conserved end residues are part of each CDR3. The D gene is left open where the match is weak. Where a row states a size, it is once, few, many or the class of an expanded clone; other rows omit it.

DNA,CDR3,V,D,size,J,length
TGTGCCAGCAGCTTAGGTGAAGGTGGTGGCACAGATACGCAGTATTTT,CASSLGEGGGTDTQYF,TRBV11-2,NA,NA,TRBJ2-3,16
TGTGCCAGCAGCTTGGCGCTCGGCGGGAGGGGGACAGATACGCAGTATTTT,CASSLALGGRGTDTQYF,TRBV5-4,TRBD2,NA,TRBJ2-3,17
TGTGCCAGCAGTTCACAGGCCTACGAGCAGTACTTC,CASSSQAYEQYF,TRBV28,NA,NA,TRBJ2-7,12
TGTGCCACCAGTGAGGGGGACAATGAGCAGTTCTTC,CATSEGDNEQFF,TRBV24-1,NA,NA,TRBJ2-1,12
TGTGCCAGCAGTCCCCCCCAACCTAATCAGCCCCAGCATTTT,CASSPPQPNQPQHF,TRBV28,NA,NA,TRBJ1-5,14
TGTGCCAGCAGCTCCTTTAAGCTCTATGGCTACACCTTC,CASSSFKLYGYTF,TRBV11-2,NA,NA,TRBJ1-2,13
TGCGCCAGCAGCTTGACCCCCACAGGGGGTAACGGATACGAGCAGTACTTC,CASSLTPTGGNGYEQYF,TRBV5-1,TRBD1,NA,TRBJ2-7,17
TGTGCCAGTAGTGTCAAAGACGGAGGCTACGAGCAGTACTTC,CASSVKDGGYEQYF,TRBV19,NA,NA,TRBJ2-7,14
TGTGCCAGCAGTCCCTCAGGGACAGGGGTCGGCTACACCTTC,CASSPSGTGVGYTF,TRBV27,TRBD1,NA,TRBJ1-2,14
TGCAGCGTTGTAGGGGGGAGGATAAATACGCAGTATTTT,CSVVGGRINTQYF,TRBV29-1,NA,NA,TRBJ2-3,13
TGTGCCAGCAGTCAACAGGGTAGAGGGTCACCCCTCCACTTT,CASSQQGRGSPLHF,TRBV7-8,NA,NA,TRBJ1-6,14
TGTGCCAGCAGCCCCCGGGGCATGCAGAACATTCAGTACTTC,CASSPRGMQNIQYF,TRBV7-2,NA,NA,TRBJ2-4,14
TGTGCCAGCAGTTTAAGGGACAGGGCCTCCTACGAGCAGTACTTC,CASSLRDRASYEQYF,TRBV28,TRBD1,once,TRBJ2-7,15
TGTGCCAGCAGCTCCCCGGGGCCCTCCGTTGAGCAGTTCTTC,CASSSPGPSVEQFF,TRBV11-2,NA,NA,TRBJ2-1,14
TGTGCCAGCAGTGAGGTCAGCGAGCAGTTCTTC,CASSEVSEQFF,TRBV2,NA,NA,TRBJ2-1,11
TGCGCCAGCAGCAGCGGGACAGGGATCTATGGCTACACCTTC,CASSSGTGIYGYTF,TRBV5-1,TRBD1,NA,TRBJ1-2,14
TGTGCCACCAGCAGGGGACTAGCGGCCCAAGAGACCCAGTACTTC,CATSRGLAAQETQYF,TRBV15,TRBD2,NA,TRBJ2-5,15
TGCGCCAGCAGCACTCGGACTAGCGGGAGCCCAGATACGCAGTATTTT,CASSTRTSGSPDTQYF,TRBV5-1,TRBD2,NA,TRBJ2-3,16
TGTGCCAGCAGCCAAGACGCGGGCTCGGGGCAGCCCCAGCATTTT,CASSQDAGSGQPQHF,TRBV4-2,NA,NA,TRBJ1-5,15
TGCGCCAGCAGCCAAGATCCGGCAGGGGTGAGCACTGAAGCTTTCTTT,CASSQDPAGVSTEAFF,TRBV4-3,NA,NA,TRBJ1-1,16
TGTGCCAGCAGGCCGGGACAATCAATCAATCAGCCCCAGCATTTT,CASRPGQSINQPQHF,TRBV28,NA,few,TRBJ1-5,15
TGTGCCAGCTCACGGAAGGAGTCCAATGAGCAGTTCTTC,CASSRKESNEQFF,TRBV18,NA,NA,TRBJ2-1,13
TGTGCCAGCAGCCTCCAAGCGGGAGAGGTGCAGACCCAGTACTTC,CASSLQAGEVQTQYF,TRBV7-2,TRBD2,once,TRBJ2-5,15
TGTGCCAGCACATCTCTACGAATAACAGATACGCAGTATTTT,CASTSLRITDTQYF,TRBV5-6,NA,once,TRBJ2-3,14
TGCGCCAGCAGCTTGTGGGGACAGTCTAATGAAAAACTGTTTTTT,CASSLWGQSNEKLFF,TRBV5-1,TRBD1,once,TRBJ1-4,15
TGTGCCAGCAGCCGGACAGGGAGAGATACGCAGTATTTT,CASSRTGRDTQYF,TRBV3-1/TRBV3-2,TRBD1,NA,TRBJ2-3,13